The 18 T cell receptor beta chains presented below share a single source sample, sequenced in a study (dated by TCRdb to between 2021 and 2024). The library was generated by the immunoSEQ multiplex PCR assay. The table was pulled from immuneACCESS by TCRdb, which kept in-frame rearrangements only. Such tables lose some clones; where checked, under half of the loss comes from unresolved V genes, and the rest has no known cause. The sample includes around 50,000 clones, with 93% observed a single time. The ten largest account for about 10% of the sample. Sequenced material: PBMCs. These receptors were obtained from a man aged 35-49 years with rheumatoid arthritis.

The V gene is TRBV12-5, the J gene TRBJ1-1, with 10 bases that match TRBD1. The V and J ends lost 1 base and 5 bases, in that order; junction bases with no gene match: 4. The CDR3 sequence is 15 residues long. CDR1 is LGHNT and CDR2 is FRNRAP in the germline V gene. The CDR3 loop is CASGLGQGAWTEAFF. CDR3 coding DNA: TGTGCTAGTGGTTTGGGACAGGGGGCTTGGACTGAAGCTTTCTTT.

The CDR3 DNA reads TGTGCCATCAAACAGGAGGACGGGGAGCTGTTTTTT. Its translation is CAIKQEDGELFF. J is TRBJ2-2 and V is TRBV10-3; either TRBD1 or TRBD2 may fit D (5 bases each). This CDR3 region has 12 residues. Trimming took off 7 bases at V and 7 bases at J, with 10 bases between the two ends. Germline V gene data show CDR1 as ENHRY and CDR2 as SYGVKD.

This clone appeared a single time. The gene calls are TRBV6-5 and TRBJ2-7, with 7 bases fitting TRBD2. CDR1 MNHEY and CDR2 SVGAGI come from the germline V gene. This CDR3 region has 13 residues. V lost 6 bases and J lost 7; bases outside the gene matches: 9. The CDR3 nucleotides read TGTGCCAGCAGGGGGGACTACAATCAAGAGCAGTACTTC. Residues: CASRGDYNQEQYF.

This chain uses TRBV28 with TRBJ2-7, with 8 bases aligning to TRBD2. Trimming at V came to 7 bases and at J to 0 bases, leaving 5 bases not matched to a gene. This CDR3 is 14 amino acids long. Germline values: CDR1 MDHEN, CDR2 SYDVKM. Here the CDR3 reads CASTLAGSSYEQYF. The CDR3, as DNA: TGTGCCAGCACCCTAGCGGGCTCCTCCTACGAGCAGTACTTC.

CDR3 nucleotides: TGTGCCACCAGTAAAAGTACTAGCGGGAGCCAAGAGCAGTTCTTC. This gives the protein CATSKSTSGSQEQFF. This chain connects TRBV24-1 to TRBJ2-1, with TRBD2 identical over 11 bases. CDR3 length: 15 amino acids. The germline gives CDR1 KGHDR, CDR2 SFDVKD. Unmatched junction bases numbered 10, after V lost 6 bases and J lost 10 bases.

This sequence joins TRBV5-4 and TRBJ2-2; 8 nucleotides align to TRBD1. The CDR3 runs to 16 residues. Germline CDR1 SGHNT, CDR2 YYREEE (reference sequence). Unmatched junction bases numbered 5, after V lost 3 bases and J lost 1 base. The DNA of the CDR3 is TGTGCCAGCAGCTCCGAGGACAGGGTGAACACCGGGGAGCTGTTTTTT. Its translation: CASSSEDRVNTGELFF.

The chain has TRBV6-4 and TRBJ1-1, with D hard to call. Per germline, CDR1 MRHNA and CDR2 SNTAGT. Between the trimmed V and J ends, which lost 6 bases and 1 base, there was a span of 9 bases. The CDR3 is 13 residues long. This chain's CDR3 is CASSNTENTEAFF. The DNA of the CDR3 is TGTGCCAGCAGCAACACAGAGAACACTGAAGCTTTCTTT.

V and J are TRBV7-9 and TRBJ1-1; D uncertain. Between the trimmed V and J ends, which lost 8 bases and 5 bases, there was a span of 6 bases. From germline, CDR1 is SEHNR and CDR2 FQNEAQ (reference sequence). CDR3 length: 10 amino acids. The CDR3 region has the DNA TGTGCCAGCTCGAGTACTGAAGCTTTCTTT. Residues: CASSSTEAFF.

The CDR3 coding sequence is TGTGCCACCAGTGATTCCGGGGGGGGCGATAACTATGGCTACACCTTC. Translation gives CATSDSGGGDNYGYTF. The chain employs TRBV24-1 and TRBJ1-2; tentative D call: TRBD1 (6 bases). CDR3 length: 16 amino acids. V was cut by 2 bases and J by 1 base, with 13 bases left in between. The germline CDR1 and CDR2 sequences are KGHDR and SFDVKD.

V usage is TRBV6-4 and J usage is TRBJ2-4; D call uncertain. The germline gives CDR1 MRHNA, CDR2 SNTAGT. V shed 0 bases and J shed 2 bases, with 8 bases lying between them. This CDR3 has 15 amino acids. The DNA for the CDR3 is TGTGCCAGCAGTGACTCGAGATCTTCCAAAAACATTCAGTACTTC. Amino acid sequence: CASSDSRSSKNIQYF.

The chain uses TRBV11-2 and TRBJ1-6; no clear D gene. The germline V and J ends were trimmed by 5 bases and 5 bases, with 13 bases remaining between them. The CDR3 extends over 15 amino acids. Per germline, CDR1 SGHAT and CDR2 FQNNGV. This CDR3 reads CASSVPTSDNSPLHF. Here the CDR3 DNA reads TGTGCCAGCAGCGTTCCCACATCCGATAATTCACCCCTCCACTTT.

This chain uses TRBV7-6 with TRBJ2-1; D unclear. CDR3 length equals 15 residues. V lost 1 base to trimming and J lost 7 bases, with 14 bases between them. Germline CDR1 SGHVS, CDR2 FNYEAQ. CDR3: CASSLEAVSANEQFF. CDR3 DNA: TGTGCCAGCAGCTTAGAGGCCGTGTCCGCTAATGAGCAGTTCTTC.

CDR3 bases: TGTGCCAGCAGCCCACATGCGTCCAGCTCCTACGAGCAGTACTTC. Translating it yields CASSPHASSSYEQYF. The rearrangement links TRBV7-9 to TRBJ2-7; D is unclear. The CDR3 loop spans 15 amino acids. The V gene's germline CDR1 is SEHNR and CDR2 FQNEAQ (reference sequence). Trimming cost V 5 bases and J 0 bases, with 14 bases left between them.

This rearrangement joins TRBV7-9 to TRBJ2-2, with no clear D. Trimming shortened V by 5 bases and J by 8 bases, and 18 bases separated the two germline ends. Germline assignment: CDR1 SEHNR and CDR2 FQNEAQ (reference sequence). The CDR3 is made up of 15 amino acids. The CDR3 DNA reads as TGTGCCAGCAGCCTCCGAAAGTCGGAGTTGGGGGAGCTGTTTTTT. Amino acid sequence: CASSLRKSELGELFF. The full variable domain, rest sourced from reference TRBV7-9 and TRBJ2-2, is DTGVSQNPRHKITKRGQNVTFRCDPISEHNRLYWYRQTLGQGPEFLTYFQNEAQLEKSRLLSDRFSAERPKGSFSTLEIQRTEQGDSAMYLCASSLRKSELGELFFGEGSRLTVL.

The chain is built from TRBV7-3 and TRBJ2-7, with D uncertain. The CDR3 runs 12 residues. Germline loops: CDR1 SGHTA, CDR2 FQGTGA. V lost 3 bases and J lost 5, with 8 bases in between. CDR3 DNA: TGTGCCAGCAGCTTGGAAGGCAACGAGCAGTACTTC. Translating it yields CASSLEGNEQYF.

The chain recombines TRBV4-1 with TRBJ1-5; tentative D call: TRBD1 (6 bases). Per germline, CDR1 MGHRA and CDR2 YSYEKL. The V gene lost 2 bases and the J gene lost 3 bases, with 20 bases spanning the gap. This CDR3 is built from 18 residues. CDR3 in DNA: TGCGCCAGCAGCCAATATGGAGTTACAGGGCCGATCAATCAGCCCCAGCATTTT. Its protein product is CASSQYGVTGPINQPQHF.

In nucleotides, the CDR3 is TGTGCCAGCACCGAGCCCGGAAACACCATATATTTT. It yields the protein CASTEPGNTIYF. The chain carries TRBV28 and TRBJ1-3; D is unresolved. This CDR3 region has 12 residues. CDR1 and CDR2 (germline): MDHEN, SYDVKM. V dropped 7 bases and J dropped 4 bases, with 8 bases sitting between them.

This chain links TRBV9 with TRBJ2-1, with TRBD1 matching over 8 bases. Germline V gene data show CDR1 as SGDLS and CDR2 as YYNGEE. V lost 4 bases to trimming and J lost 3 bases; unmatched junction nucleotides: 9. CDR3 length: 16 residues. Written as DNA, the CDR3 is TGTGCCAGCAGCAAGAGGACAGGGAGTAGCTACAATGAGCAGTTCTTC. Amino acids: CASSKRTGSSYNEQFF.